A selection of T cell receptor beta chains follows, all from one sample in a study of T cell repertoires in cytomegalovirus infection. No cognate antigen is known for these TCRs. MiXCR, applied by TCRdb to the reads, yields one record per CDR3 protein. The sample has some 940,000 distinct CDR3 sequences, approximately 33% seen once. This sample comprised cultured CD8+ T cells from PBMCs, obtained from culture after CMV antigen stimulation. These receptors all stem from a human donor in good health (CMV status not recorded). Some clones in this sample may be carry-over from other donors' samples. Each CDR3 is given with its conserved first and last residue. Fields, in order: CDR3 protein, CDR3 DNA, D gene, V gene, J gene, clone size. D genes are given only for firm matches. Clone size, where shown, is once, few, many, or a class for clones that have expanded.

cdr3_aa: CASSVGPVGTF
cdr3_nt: TGTGCCAGCAGCGTAGGCCCGGTCGGGACCTTC
d_call: -
v_call: TRBV9
j_call: TRBJ1-2
clone_size: few

cdr3_aa: CASSYPRASGGAHEQFF
cdr3_nt: TGTGCCAGCAGTTACCCCCGGGCTAGCGGGGGGGCCCATGAGCAGTTCTTC
d_call: TRBD2
v_call: TRBV6-2/TRBV6-3
j_call: TRBJ2-1
clone_size: -

cdr3_aa: CATSDLRSGREQYF
cdr3_nt: TGTGCCACCAGTGATTTGCGGTCAGGGCGAGAGCAGTACTTC
d_call: -
v_call: TRBV24-1
j_call: TRBJ2-7
clone_size: -

cdr3_aa: CASLGIVNTGELFF
cdr3_nt: TGTGCCAGCCTCGGCATAGTGAACACCGGGGAGCTGTTTTTT
d_call: -
v_call: TRBV13
j_call: TRBJ2-2
clone_size: -

cdr3_aa: CASSYSDGEAFF
cdr3_nt: TGTGCCAGCAGTTACTCCGACGGTGAAGCTTTCTTT
d_call: -
v_call: TRBV6-5
j_call: TRBJ1-1
clone_size: -

cdr3_aa: CASSTRQKPNYGYTF
cdr3_nt: TGTGCCAGCAGCACCCGACAGAAACCTAACTATGGCTACACCTTC
d_call: -
v_call: TRBV7-2
j_call: TRBJ1-2
clone_size: many

cdr3_aa: CASRLAPGGREQYF
cdr3_nt: TGTGCCAGCAGATTAGCGCCGGGGGGGCGCGAGCAGTACTTC
d_call: TRBD2
v_call: TRBV7-2
j_call: TRBJ2-7
clone_size: -

cdr3_aa: CSVEDLSGGYTGGLYNEQFF
cdr3_nt: TGCAGCGTTGAAGATCTTAGCGGGGGATATACCGGTGGCCTATACAATGAGCAGTTCTTC
d_call: TRBD2
v_call: TRBV29-1
j_call: TRBJ2-1
clone_size: once

cdr3_aa: CASSQIARADQPQHF
cdr3_nt: TGCGCCAGCAGCCAAATTGCCAGGGCCGATCAGCCCCAGCATTTT
d_call: -
v_call: TRBV4-1
j_call: TRBJ1-5
clone_size: -

cdr3_aa: CSSPGGSTDTQYF
cdr3_nt: TGCAGCTCCCCAGGGGGTAGCACAGATACGCAGTATTTT
d_call: TRBD1
v_call: TRBV29-1
j_call: TRBJ2-3
clone_size: -

cdr3_aa: CASSYLTGVTEAFF
cdr3_nt: TGTGCCAGCAGCTACCTGACAGGTGTCACTGAAGCTTTCTTT
d_call: -
v_call: TRBV7-2
j_call: TRBJ1-1
clone_size: many

cdr3_aa: CASSLGLRGGGTSYNEQFF
cdr3_nt: TGTGCCAGCAGCTTAGGGTTGCGGGGGGGTGGCACCTCCTACAATGAGCAGTTCTTC
d_call: TRBD2
v_call: TRBV7-3
j_call: TRBJ2-1
clone_size: -

cdr3_aa: CASSLEILLNEQFF
cdr3_nt: TGTGCCAGCAGTTTGGAGATCTTACTTAATGAGCAGTTCTTC
d_call: -
v_call: TRBV6-6
j_call: TRBJ2-1
clone_size: -

cdr3_aa: CASSAPYAGGRSSYNEQFF
cdr3_nt: TGTGCCAGCAGCGCCCCCTACGCGGGGGGCCGTAGCTCCTACAATGAGCAGTTCTTC
d_call: TRBD2
v_call: TRBV7-8
j_call: TRBJ2-1
clone_size: many

cdr3_aa: CASSLVRTDRHTDTQYF
cdr3_nt: TGTGCCAGCAGCTTAGTAAGAACTGACAGACACACAGATACGCAGTATTTT
d_call: -
v_call: TRBV7-6
j_call: TRBJ2-3
clone_size: few

cdr3_aa: CVSRPWDGNTEAFF
cdr3_nt: TGTGTCAGTAGACCATGGGACGGAAACACTGAAGCTTTCTTT
d_call: -
v_call: TRBV19
j_call: TRBJ1-1
clone_size: -

cdr3_aa: CASSQGANSPLHF
cdr3_nt: TGTGCCAGCAGTCAGGGGGCCAATTCACCCCTCCACTTT
d_call: TRBD1
v_call: TRBV12-3/TRBV12-4
j_call: TRBJ1-6
clone_size: -

cdr3_aa: CASNSPGGSGNTIYF
cdr3_nt: TGTGCCAGCAACTCCCCTGGGGGCTCTGGAAACACCATATATTTT
d_call: -
v_call: TRBV7-9
j_call: TRBJ1-3
clone_size: -

cdr3_aa: CASSLATGGWLSTEAFF
cdr3_nt: TGTGCCAGCAGCTTAGCAACGGGGGGATGGCTCTCCACTGAAGCTTTCTTT
d_call: -
v_call: TRBV7-2
j_call: TRBJ1-1
clone_size: many

cdr3_aa: CATEYWGQGNYGYTF
cdr3_nt: TGTGCCACCGAATATTGGGGACAGGGGAACTATGGCTACACCTTC
d_call: TRBD1
v_call: TRBV15
j_call: TRBJ1-2
clone_size: -

cdr3_aa: CASSAGRAEAFF
cdr3_nt: TGTGCCAGCAGCGCAGGGAGAGCTGAAGCTTTCTTT
d_call: -
v_call: TRBV2
j_call: TRBJ1-1
clone_size: -

cdr3_aa: CASSDLWLSNQPQHF
cdr3_nt: TGTGCCAGCAGTGATCTGTGGCTGAGCAATCAGCCCCAGCATTTT
d_call: -
v_call: TRBV2
j_call: TRBJ1-5
clone_size: -

cdr3_aa: CSASGLGARGNTEAFF
cdr3_nt: TGCAGCGCCTCCGGACTTGGTGCCCGGGGGAACACTGAAGCTTTCTTT
d_call: -
v_call: TRBV29-1
j_call: TRBJ1-1
clone_size: many

cdr3_aa: CASSHPDGRYEQYF
cdr3_nt: TGTGCCAGCAGCCACCCTGACGGGCGGTACGAGCAGTACTTC
d_call: -
v_call: TRBV7-6
j_call: TRBJ2-7
clone_size: few

cdr3_aa: CASSTTPGKETQYF
cdr3_nt: TGTGCCAGCAGCACAACTCCCGGAAAGGAGACCCAGTACTTC
d_call: -
v_call: TRBV7-6
j_call: TRBJ2-5
clone_size: many

cdr3_aa: CASTRQQMNTEAFF
cdr3_nt: TGTGCCAGCACAAGACAGCAAATGAACACTGAAGCTTTCTTT
d_call: -
v_call: TRBV6-2/TRBV6-3
j_call: TRBJ1-1
clone_size: many

cdr3_aa: CASSLAVDPSYEQYF
cdr3_nt: TGTGCTAGCAGCTTAGCGGTAGACCCCTCCTACGAGCAGTACTTC
d_call: -
v_call: TRBV7-7
j_call: TRBJ2-7
clone_size: -

cdr3_aa: CASSLALTGHMHF
cdr3_nt: TGTGCCAGCAGCTTAGCCTTAACAGGCCACATGCATTTT
d_call: -
v_call: TRBV7-6
j_call: TRBJ1-5
clone_size: -

cdr3_aa: CASTRVGGTEAFF
cdr3_nt: TGTGCCAGCACCAGGGTGGGAGGGACTGAAGCTTTCTTT
d_call: -
v_call: TRBV6-5
j_call: TRBJ1-1
clone_size: -

cdr3_aa: CASSQGTTTNEKLFF
cdr3_nt: TGTGCCAGCAGCCAAGGGACAACAACTAATGAAAAACTGTTTTTT
d_call: -
v_call: TRBV4-2
j_call: TRBJ1-4
clone_size: -

cdr3_aa: CSARGNGTAYNEQFF
cdr3_nt: TGCAGTGCTAGGGGCAACGGTACCGCCTACAATGAGCAGTTCTTC
d_call: -
v_call: TRBV20-1
j_call: TRBJ2-1
clone_size: -

cdr3_aa: CASISRGQGAGANVLTF
cdr3_nt: TGCGCCAGCATTTCCCGGGGACAGGGAGCTGGGGCCAACGTCCTGACTTTC
d_call: TRBD1
v_call: TRBV10-2
j_call: TRBJ2-6
clone_size: few

cdr3_aa: CASSAPHEGGGETQYF
cdr3_nt: TGTGCCAGTAGTGCTCCCCACGAGGGGGGTGGGGAGACCCAGTACTTC
d_call: -
v_call: TRBV19
j_call: TRBJ2-5
clone_size: few

cdr3_aa: CASSPYGGTEAFF
cdr3_nt: TGCGCCAGCAGCCCTTATGGGGGGACTGAAGCTTTCTTT
d_call: -
v_call: TRBV4-1
j_call: TRBJ1-1
clone_size: few

cdr3_aa: CASSSRDSRNIQYF
cdr3_nt: TGTGCCAGCAGCTCCCGGGACAGTCGGAACATTCAGTACTTC
d_call: TRBD1
v_call: TRBV7-6
j_call: TRBJ2-4
clone_size: few

cdr3_aa: CASSRPWTVQETQYF
cdr3_nt: TGTGCCAGCAGTAGACCCTGGACAGTCCAAGAGACCCAGTACTTC
d_call: -
v_call: TRBV12-3/TRBV12-4
j_call: TRBJ2-5
clone_size: few

cdr3_aa: CASSLWPYVEGANEKLFF
cdr3_nt: TGTGCCAGCAGCCTCTGGCCGTACGTCGAAGGGGCTAATGAAAAACTGTTTTTT
d_call: -
v_call: TRBV7-6
j_call: TRBJ1-4
clone_size: -

cdr3_aa: CASSANWGQPQHF
cdr3_nt: TGTGCCAGCAGCGCCAATTGGGGGCAGCCCCAGCATTTT
d_call: -
v_call: TRBV9
j_call: TRBJ1-5
clone_size: -

cdr3_aa: CASSFSRAGGLVGSPLHF
cdr3_nt: TGTGCCAGCAGTTTCTCCCGGGCAGGGGGCCTGGTTGGGTCACCCCTCCACTTT
d_call: TRBD1
v_call: TRBV27
j_call: TRBJ1-6
clone_size: few

cdr3_aa: CANSHTGGLGDTQYF
cdr3_nt: TGTGCCAACAGTCACACAGGGGGCTTAGGGGATACGCAGTATTTT
d_call: TRBD1
v_call: TRBV12-3/TRBV12-4
j_call: TRBJ2-3
clone_size: once

cdr3_aa: CASSFTGGEQYF
cdr3_nt: TGTGCCAGTAGTTTCACAGGGGGCGAGCAGTACTTC
d_call: TRBD1
v_call: TRBV19
j_call: TRBJ2-7
clone_size: few

cdr3_aa: CASSATRGYEQYF
cdr3_nt: TGTGCCAGCAGCGCCACCAGGGGTTACGAGCAGTACTTC
d_call: -
v_call: TRBV13
j_call: TRBJ2-7
clone_size: -

cdr3_aa: CASSLTHEQYF
cdr3_nt: TGTGCCAGCAGCCTAACCCACGAGCAGTACTTC
d_call: -
v_call: TRBV12-3/TRBV12-4
j_call: TRBJ2-7
clone_size: -

cdr3_aa: CASSYGAMGMGEQFF
cdr3_nt: TGTGCCAGCAGTTACGGGGCTATGGGGATGGGTGAGCAGTTCTTC
d_call: -
v_call: TRBV6-5
j_call: TRBJ2-1
clone_size: -

cdr3_aa: CASSLVSTGASKTNYGYTF
cdr3_nt: TGTGCCAGCAGCTTAGTTAGTACAGGGGCGAGCAAGACGAACTATGGCTACACCTTC
d_call: TRBD1
v_call: TRBV7-8
j_call: TRBJ1-2
clone_size: many

cdr3_aa: CASSYSEEGSEDTDTQYF
cdr3_nt: TGTGCCAGCAGTTACTCTGAAGAGGGGTCCGAGGACACAGATACGCAGTATTTT
d_call: -
v_call: TRBV6-2/TRBV6-3
j_call: TRBJ2-3
clone_size: few

cdr3_aa: CASSASGNEQYF
cdr3_nt: TGTGCCAGTAGTGCCTCTGGGAACGAGCAGTACTTC
d_call: -
v_call: TRBV19
j_call: TRBJ2-7
clone_size: -

cdr3_aa: CSVPGQGGFF
cdr3_nt: TGCAGCGTTCCGGGACAGGGTGGTTTCTTC
d_call: TRBD1
v_call: TRBV29-1
j_call: TRBJ2-1
clone_size: -

cdr3_aa: CASSALQTSGRTDTQYF
cdr3_nt: TGTGCCAGCAGCGCCCTCCAGACTAGCGGGAGAACAGATACGCAGTATTTT
d_call: TRBD2
v_call: TRBV7-6
j_call: TRBJ2-3
clone_size: few

cdr3_aa: CASSSTPGANQPQHF
cdr3_nt: TGTGCCAGCAGCTCAACTCCGGGTGCCAATCAGCCCCAGCATTTT
d_call: -
v_call: TRBV7-8
j_call: TRBJ1-5
clone_size: -

cdr3_aa: CVSSLDRLAYNEQFF
cdr3_nt: TGTGTCAGCAGCTTAGATCGACTAGCCTACAATGAGCAGTTCTTC
d_call: -
v_call: TRBV7-2
j_call: TRBJ2-1
clone_size: -

cdr3_aa: CASSAGQYSNQPQHF
cdr3_nt: TGTGCCAGTAGCGCAGGACAGTATAGCAATCAGCCCCAGCATTTT
d_call: -
v_call: TRBV19
j_call: TRBJ1-5
clone_size: -

cdr3_aa: CASRPLGDRATDTQYF
cdr3_nt: TGTGCCAGCAGACCGTTGGGGGACAGGGCCACAGATACGCAGTATTTT
d_call: TRBD1
v_call: TRBV6-2/TRBV6-3
j_call: TRBJ2-3
clone_size: few

cdr3_aa: CASSLGRAYYGYTF
cdr3_nt: TGTGCCAGCAGCTTGGGGAGGGCCTACTATGGCTACACCTTC
d_call: -
v_call: TRBV5-6
j_call: TRBJ1-2
clone_size: few

cdr3_aa: CASSPWPSPNEKLFF
cdr3_nt: TGTGCCAGCAGCCCCTGGCCCAGCCCTAATGAAAAACTGTTTTTT
d_call: -
v_call: TRBV7-2
j_call: TRBJ1-4
clone_size: many